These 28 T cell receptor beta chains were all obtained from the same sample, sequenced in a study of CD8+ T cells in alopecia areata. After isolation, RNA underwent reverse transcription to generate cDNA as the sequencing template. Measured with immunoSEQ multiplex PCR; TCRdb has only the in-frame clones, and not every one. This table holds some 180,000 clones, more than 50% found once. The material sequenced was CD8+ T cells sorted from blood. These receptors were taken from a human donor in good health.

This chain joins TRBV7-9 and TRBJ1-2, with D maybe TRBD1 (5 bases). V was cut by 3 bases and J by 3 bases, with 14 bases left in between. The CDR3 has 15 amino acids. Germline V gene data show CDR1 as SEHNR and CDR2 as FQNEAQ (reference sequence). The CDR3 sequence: CASSLGPRRDYGYTF. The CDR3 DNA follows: TGTGCCAGCAGCTTGGGACCCCGGAGGGACTATGGCTACACCTTC.

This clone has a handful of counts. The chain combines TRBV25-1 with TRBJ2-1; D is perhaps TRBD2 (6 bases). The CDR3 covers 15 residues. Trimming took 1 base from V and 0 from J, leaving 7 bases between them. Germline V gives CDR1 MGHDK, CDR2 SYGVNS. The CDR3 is CASSEWGVSYNEQFF. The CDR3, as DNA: TGTGCCAGCAGTGAATGGGGGGTCTCCTACAATGAGCAGTTCTTC.

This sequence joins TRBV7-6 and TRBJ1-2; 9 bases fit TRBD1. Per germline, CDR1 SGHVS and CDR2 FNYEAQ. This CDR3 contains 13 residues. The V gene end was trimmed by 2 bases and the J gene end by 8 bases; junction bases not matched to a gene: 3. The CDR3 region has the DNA TGTGCCAGCAGCTTATACAGGGGGCTCGGCTACACCTTC. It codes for CASSLYRGLGYTF.

CDR3 coding DNA: TGTGCCTGGAGTGACCCGGGACAGGGCCCCGAGCAGTACTTC. Its protein product is CAWSDPGQGPEQYF. The chain is built from TRBV30 and TRBJ2-7; 9 bases match TRBD1. The CDR3 loop spans 14 amino acids. With 1 base clipped from V and 6 bases from J, the junction kept 7 bases outside the gene matches. CDR1 is GTSNPN, CDR2 SVGIG, per germline (reference sequence).

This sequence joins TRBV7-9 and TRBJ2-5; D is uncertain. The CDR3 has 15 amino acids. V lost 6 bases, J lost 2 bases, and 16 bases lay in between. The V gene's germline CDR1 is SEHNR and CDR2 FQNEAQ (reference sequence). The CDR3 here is CASSFSGSDQETQYF. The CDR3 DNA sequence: TGTGCCAGCAGTTTCTCCGGATCGGATCAAGAGACCCAGTACTTC. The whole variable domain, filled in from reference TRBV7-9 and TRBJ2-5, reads DTGVSQNPRHKITKRGQNVTFRCDPISEHNRLYWYRQTLGQGPEFLTYFQNEAQLEKSRLLSDRFSAERPKGSFSTLEIQRTEQGDSAMYLCASSFSGSDQETQYFGPGTRLLVL.

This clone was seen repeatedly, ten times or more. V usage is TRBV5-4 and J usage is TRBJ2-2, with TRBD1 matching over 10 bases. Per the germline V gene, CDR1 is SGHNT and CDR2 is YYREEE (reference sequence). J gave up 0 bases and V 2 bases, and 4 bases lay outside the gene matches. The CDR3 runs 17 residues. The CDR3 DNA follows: TGTGCCAGCAGCTTTATTGGGACAGGGGCGAACACCGGGGAGCTGTTTTTT. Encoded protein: CASSFIGTGANTGELFF.

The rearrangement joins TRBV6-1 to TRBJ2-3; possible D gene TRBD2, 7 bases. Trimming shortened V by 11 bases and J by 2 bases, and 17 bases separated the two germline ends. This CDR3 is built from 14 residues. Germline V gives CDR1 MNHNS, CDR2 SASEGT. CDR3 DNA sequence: TGTGCCGCTGAGGAGGGGGGGGCCACAGATACGCAGTATTTT. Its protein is CAAEEGGATDTQYF.

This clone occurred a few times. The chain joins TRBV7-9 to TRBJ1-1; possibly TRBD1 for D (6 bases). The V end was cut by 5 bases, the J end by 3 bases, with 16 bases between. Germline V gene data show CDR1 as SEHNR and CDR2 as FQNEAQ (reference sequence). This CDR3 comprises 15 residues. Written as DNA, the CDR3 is TGTGCCAGCAGCCCCAGGGGTCCCAGGTACACTGAAGCTTTCTTT. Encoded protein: CASSPRGPRYTEAFF.

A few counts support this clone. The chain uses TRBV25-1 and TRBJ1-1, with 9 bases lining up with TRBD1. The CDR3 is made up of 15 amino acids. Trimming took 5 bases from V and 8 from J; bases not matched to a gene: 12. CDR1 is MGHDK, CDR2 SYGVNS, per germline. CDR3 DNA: TGTGCCAGCAGTTGGAACAGGGGGCCCCTGGGGGAAGCTTTCTTT. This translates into CASSWNRGPLGEAFF.

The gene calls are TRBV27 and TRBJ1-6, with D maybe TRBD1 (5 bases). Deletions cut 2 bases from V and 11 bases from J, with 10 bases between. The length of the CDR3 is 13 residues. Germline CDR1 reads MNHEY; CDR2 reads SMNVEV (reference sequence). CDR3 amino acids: CASSLSQGTPLHF. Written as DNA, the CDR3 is TGTGCCAGCAGTTTAAGTCAGGGAACACCCCTCCACTTT.

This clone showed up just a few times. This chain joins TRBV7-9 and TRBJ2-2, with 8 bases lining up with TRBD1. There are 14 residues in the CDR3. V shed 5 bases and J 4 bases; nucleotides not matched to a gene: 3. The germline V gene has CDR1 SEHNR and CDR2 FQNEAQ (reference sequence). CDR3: CASSLDRATGELFF. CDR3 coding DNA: TGTGCCAGCAGCCTGGACAGGGCCACCGGGGAGCTGTTTTTT.

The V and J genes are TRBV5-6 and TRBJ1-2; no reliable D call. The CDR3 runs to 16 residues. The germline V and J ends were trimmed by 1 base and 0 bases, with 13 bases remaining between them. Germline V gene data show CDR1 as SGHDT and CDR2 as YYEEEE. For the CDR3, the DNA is TGTGCCAGCAGCTTGTTTGGGTCAGGAGCTAACTATGGCTACACCTTC. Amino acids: CASSLFGSGANYGYTF. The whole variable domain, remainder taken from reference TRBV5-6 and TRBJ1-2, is DAGVTQSPTHLIKTRGQQVTLRCSPKSGHDTVSWYQQALGQGPQFIFQYYEEEERQRGNFPDRFSGHQFPNYSSELNVNALLLGDSALYLCASSLFGSGANYGYTFGSGTRLTVV.

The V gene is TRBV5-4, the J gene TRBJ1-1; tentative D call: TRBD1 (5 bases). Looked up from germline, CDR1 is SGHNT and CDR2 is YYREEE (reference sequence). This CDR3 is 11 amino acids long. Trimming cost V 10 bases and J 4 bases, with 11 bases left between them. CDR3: CAAQQGTEAFF. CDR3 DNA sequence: TGTGCCGCGCAGCAGGGCACTGAAGCTTTCTTT.

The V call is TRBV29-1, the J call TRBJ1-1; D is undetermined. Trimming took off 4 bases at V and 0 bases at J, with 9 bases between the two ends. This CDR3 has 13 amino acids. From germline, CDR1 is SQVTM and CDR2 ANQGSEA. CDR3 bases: TGCAGCGTTGTGGGTATATTGAACACTGAAGCTTTCTTT. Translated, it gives CSVVGILNTEAFF.

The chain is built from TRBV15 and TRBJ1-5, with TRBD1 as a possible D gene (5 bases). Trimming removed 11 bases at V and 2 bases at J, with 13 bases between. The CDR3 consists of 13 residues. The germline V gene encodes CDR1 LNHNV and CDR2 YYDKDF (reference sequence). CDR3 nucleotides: TGTGCCTCCTCAGGGATTCGCAATCAGCCCCAGCATTTT. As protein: CASSGIRNQPQHF.

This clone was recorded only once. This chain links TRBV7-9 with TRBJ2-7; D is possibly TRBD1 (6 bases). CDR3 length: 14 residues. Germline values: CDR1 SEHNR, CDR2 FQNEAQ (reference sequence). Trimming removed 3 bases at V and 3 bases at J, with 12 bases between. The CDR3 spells CASSLADSDYEQYF. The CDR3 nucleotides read TGTGCCAGCAGCTTGGCGGACAGCGACTACGAGCAGTACTTC.

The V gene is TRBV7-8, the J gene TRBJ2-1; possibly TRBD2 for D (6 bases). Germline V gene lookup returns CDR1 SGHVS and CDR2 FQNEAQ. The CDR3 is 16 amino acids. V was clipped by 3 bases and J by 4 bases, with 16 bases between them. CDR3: CASSFNGGDMYNEQFF. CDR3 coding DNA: TGTGCCAGCAGCTTCAACGGAGGGGATATGTACAATGAGCAGTTCTTC.

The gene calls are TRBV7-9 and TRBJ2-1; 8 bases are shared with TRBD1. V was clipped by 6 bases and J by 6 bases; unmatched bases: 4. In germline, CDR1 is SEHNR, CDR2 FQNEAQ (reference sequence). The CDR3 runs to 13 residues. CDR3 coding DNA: TGTGCCAGCAGACAGACAGGGGCCAATGAGCAGTTCTTC. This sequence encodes CASRQTGANEQFF.

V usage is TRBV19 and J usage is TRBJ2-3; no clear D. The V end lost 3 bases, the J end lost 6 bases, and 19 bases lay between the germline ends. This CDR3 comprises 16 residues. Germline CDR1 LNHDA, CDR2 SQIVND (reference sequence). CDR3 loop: CASSIGLTPEVDTQYF. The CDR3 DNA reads TGTGCCAGTAGTATTGGCTTGACTCCCGAGGTGGATACGCAGTATTTT.

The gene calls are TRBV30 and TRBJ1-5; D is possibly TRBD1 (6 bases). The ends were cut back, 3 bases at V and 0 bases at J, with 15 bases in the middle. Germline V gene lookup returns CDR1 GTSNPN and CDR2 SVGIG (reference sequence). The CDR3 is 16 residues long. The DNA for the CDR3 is TGTGCCTGGAGAAACAGGGATGGGAATAGCAATCAGCCCCAGCATTTT. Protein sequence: CAWRNRDGNSNQPQHF. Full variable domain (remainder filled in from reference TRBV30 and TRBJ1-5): SQTIHQWPATLVQPVGSPLSLECTVEGTSNPNLYWYRQAAGRGLQLLFYSVGIGQISSEVPQNLSASRPQDRQFILSSKKLLLSDSGFYLCAWRNRDGNSNQPQHFGDGTRLSIL.

CDR3 coding DNA: TGTGCCAGCAGCTTTGGACTAGCCCACCAAGAGACCCAGTACTTC. Its protein is CASSFGLAHQETQYF. The J gene is TRBJ2-5, the V gene TRBV13; the match to TRBD2 covers 8 bases. The V segment lost 3 bases and the J segment 0 bases; nucleotides outside the gene matches: 3. The CDR3 extends over 15 amino acids. Germline values: CDR1 PRHDT, CDR2 FYEKMQ (reference sequence).

CDR3 DNA: TGTGCCAGCACCCAACTAGAGTACGAGCAGTACTTC. The encoded protein is CASTQLEYEQYF. This rearrangement joins TRBV2 to TRBJ2-7, with D perhaps matching TRBD2 (5 bases). Trimming removed 7 bases at V and 4 bases at J, with 11 bases between. There are 12 residues in the CDR3. From germline, CDR1 is SNHLY and CDR2 FYNNEI.

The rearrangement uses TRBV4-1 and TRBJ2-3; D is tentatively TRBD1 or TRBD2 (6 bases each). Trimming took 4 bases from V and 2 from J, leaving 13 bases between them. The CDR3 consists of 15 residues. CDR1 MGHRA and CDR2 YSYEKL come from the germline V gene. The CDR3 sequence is CASSPLGGLTDTQYF. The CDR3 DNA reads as TGCGCCAGCAGCCCACTCGGGGGCCTCACAGATACGCAGTATTTT.

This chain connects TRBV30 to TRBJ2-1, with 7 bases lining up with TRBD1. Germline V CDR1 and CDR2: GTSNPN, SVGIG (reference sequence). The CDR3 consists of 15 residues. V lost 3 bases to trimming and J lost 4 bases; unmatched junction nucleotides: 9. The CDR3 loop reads CAWSPQGTTYNEQFF. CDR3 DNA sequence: TGTGCCTGGAGCCCACAGGGGACAACTTACAATGAGCAGTTCTTC. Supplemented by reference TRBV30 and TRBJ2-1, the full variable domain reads SQTIHQWPATLVQPVGSPLSLECTVEGTSNPNLYWYRQAAGRGLQLLFYSVGIGQISSEVPQNLSASRPQDRQFILSSKKLLLSDSGFYLCAWSPQGTTYNEQFFGPGTRLTVL.

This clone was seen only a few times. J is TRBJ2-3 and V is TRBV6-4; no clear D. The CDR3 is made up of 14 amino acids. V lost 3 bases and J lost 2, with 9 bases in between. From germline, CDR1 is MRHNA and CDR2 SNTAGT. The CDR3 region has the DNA TGTGCCAGCAGTGAGGGCGGTACCACAGATACGCAGTATTTT. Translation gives CASSEGGTTDTQYF.

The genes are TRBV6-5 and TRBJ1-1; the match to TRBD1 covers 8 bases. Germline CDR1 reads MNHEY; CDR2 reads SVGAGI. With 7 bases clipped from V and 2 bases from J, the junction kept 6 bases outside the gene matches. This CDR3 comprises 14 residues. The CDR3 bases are TGTGCCAGCACCGCGGGACAGGCTAACACTGAAGCTTTCTTT. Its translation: CASTAGQANTEAFF.

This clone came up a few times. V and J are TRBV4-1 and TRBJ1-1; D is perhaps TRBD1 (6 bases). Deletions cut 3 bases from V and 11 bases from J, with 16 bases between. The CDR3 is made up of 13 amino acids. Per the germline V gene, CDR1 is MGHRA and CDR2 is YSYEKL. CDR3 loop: CASSHLAAGDAFF. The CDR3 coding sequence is TGCGCCAGCAGCCATCTCGCGGCAGGGGATGCTTTCTTT.

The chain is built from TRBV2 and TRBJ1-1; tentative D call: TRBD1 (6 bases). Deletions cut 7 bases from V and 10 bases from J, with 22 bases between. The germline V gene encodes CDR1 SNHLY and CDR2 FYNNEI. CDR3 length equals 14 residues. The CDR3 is CASTTRGREVGAFF. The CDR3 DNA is TGTGCCAGCACCACAAGGGGGAGGGAAGTTGGAGCTTTCTTT. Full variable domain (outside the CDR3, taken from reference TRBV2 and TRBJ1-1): EPEVTQTPSHQVTQMGQEVILRCVPISNHLYFYWYRQILGQKVEFLVSFYNNEISEKSEIFDDQFSVERPDGSNFTLKIRSTKLEDSAMYFCASTTRGREVGAFFGQGTRLTVV.